These 7 T cell receptor beta chains were all obtained from the same sample, sequenced in a study of T cells in Graves' hyperthyroidism and ophthalmopathy. Researchers took RNA transcripts and amplified the TCR beta CDR3 regions from them. Initially, a first-round RT-PCR of the TCR CDR3 employed the HTBI primer set. TCRdb processed the multiplex PCR reads anew with MiXCR; each CDR3 protein has one entry. Altogether about 290,000 distinct CDR3 sequences are present, 10% to 15% being singletons, with the ten largest covering roughly 8%. Sequencing was done on a sample of blood. These receptors were obtained from a young woman with Graves' hyperthyroidism that later progressed to Graves' ophthalmopathy.

This clonotype was counted many times. V gene TRBV7-9 combines with J gene TRBJ2-3; D perhaps matches TRBD2 (5 bases). Between the trimmed V and J ends, which lost 5 bases and 6 bases, there was a span of 18 bases. Germline values: CDR1 SEHNR, CDR2 FQNEAQ (reference sequence). The CDR3 runs 15 residues. The CDR3 DNA sequence: TGTGCCAGCAGCACCGAGCGAGGGCGTAGCGATACGCAGTATTTT. This translates into CASSTERGRSDTQYF.

This clonotype was observed many times. This rearrangement joins TRBV6-1 to TRBJ1-1; no clear D. The CDR3 covers 15 residues. V gave up 7 bases and J gave up 7 bases, with 22 bases separating them. Germline V gene sequence: CDR1 MNHNS, CDR2 SASEGT. CDR3 sequence: CASTLLEAASDEAFF. CDR3 coding DNA: TGTGCCAGCACCCTATTGGAGGCAGCTAGTGATGAAGCTTTCTTT.

This clonotype has ten or more counts. The chain is built from TRBV7-9 and TRBJ2-3; 15 bases fit TRBD2. Trimming took 5 bases from V and 4 from J; bases not matched to a gene: 10. The CDR3 length is 18 residues. Germline loops: CDR1 SEHNR, CDR2 FQNEAQ (reference sequence). The CDR3 DNA sequence: TGTGCCAGCAGCCTCGGACTAGCGGGAGGGCCCGAGGCAGATACGCAGTATTTT. Translation: CASSLGLAGGPEADTQYF.

This clonotype appeared many times. The rearrangement links TRBV28 to TRBJ2-7; D gene unclear. The ends were cut back, 1 base at V and 4 bases at J, with 17 bases in the middle. In germline, CDR1 is MDHEN, CDR2 SYDVKM. The CDR3 has 16 residues. As DNA, the CDR3 is TGTGCCAGCAGTTTATATGTAAGCGATTACGATTACGAGCAGTACTTC. This encodes CASSLYVSDYDYEQYF.

This clonotype was counted at least ten times. CDR3 in amino acids: CASSQEGTGGSEQYF. In DNA form, the CDR3 reads TGCGCCAGCAGCCAAGAGGGGACAGGGGGCTCGGAGCAGTACTTC. The V gene is TRBV4-1, the J gene TRBJ2-7; 12 bases fit TRBD1. CDR1 and CDR2 (germline): MGHRA, YSYEKL. The length of the CDR3 is 15 residues. V trimming: 0 bases; J trimming: 7 bases; junction bases outside the gene matches: 4.

This clonotype showed up many times. V gene TRBV3-1 combines with J gene TRBJ2-2; D unresolved. V lost 3 bases and J 7 bases, leaving 3 bases between the germline ends. This CDR3 contains 11 residues. The germline gives CDR1 LGHDT, CDR2 YNNKEL (reference sequence). The CDR3 protein is CASSQGGELFF. The CDR3 nucleotides read TGTGCCAGCAGCCAGGGCGGGGAGCTGTTTTTT.

Ten or more counts support this clonotype. The chain links TRBV29-1 to TRBJ1-1; D ambiguous. V was cut by 8 bases and J by 1 base, with 14 bases left in between. This CDR3 comprises 13 residues. In germline, CDR1 is SQVTM, CDR2 ANQGSEA. CDR3 nucleotide sequence: TGCAGCCCAACCATTCCACGGAACACTGAAGCTTTCTTT. This translates into CSPTIPRNTEAFF. The full variable domain, completed using reference TRBV29-1 and TRBJ1-1, is SAVISQKPSRDICQRGTSLTIQCQVDSQVTMMFWYRQQPGQSLTLIATANQGSEATYESGFVIDKFPISRPNLTFSTLTVSNMSPEDSSIYLCSPTIPRNTEAFFGQGTRLTVV.